The 12 T cell receptor beta chains below all came from one sample that was sequenced in a study of beta chain features in type 1 diabetes. The isolated RNA, all of it, was reverse transcribed, so expressed TCRB transcripts were what got sequenced. Libraries were prepared by immunoSEQ multiplex PCR; TCRdb keeps only in-frame clonotypes and omits some of them. There are approximately 84,000 clones in the sample; roughly 30% occur only once, and over 0.35% lies in the top ten. Sequences were obtained from stem cell memory CD4+ T cells from blood. The receptor source for this set is a woman between 18 and 30 years old in good health.

This clone has just one count. The CDR3 bases are TGTGCCAGCAGCCAAGAATCCGGCTACGAGCAGTACTTC. Protein product: CASSQESGYEQYF. The rearrangement uses TRBV4-2 and TRBJ2-7; D remains ambiguous. Germline CDR1 and CDR2: LGHNA and YNFKEQ. CDR3 length: 13 amino acids. Trimming cost V 0 bases and J 3 bases, with 6 bases left between them.

V is TRBV18 and J is TRBJ2-7, with 11 nucleotides matching TRBD2. Germline V lookup: CDR1 KGHSH, CDR2 LQKENI. Germline trimming cut 2 bases from V and 7 bases from J; bases unmatched to any gene: 7. This CDR3 is 15 amino acids long. CDR3 sequence: CASSPSGLAGEEQYF. DNA for the CDR3: TGTGCCAGCTCACCATCTGGACTAGCGGGCGAGGAGCAGTACTTC. The variable domain in full, with the rest retrieved from reference TRBV18 and TRBJ2-7, is NAGVMQNPRHLVRRRGQEARLRCSPMKGHSHVYWYRQLPEEGLKFMVYLQKENIIDESGMPKERFSAEFPKEGPSILRIQQVVRGDSAAYFCASSPSGLAGEEQYFGPGTRLTVT.

The table lists this clone with a few counts. The V and J genes are TRBV7-2 and TRBJ2-5; D unresolved. The V gene lost 3 bases and the J gene lost 7 bases, with 6 bases spanning the gap. The CDR3 has 11 residues. Per the germline V gene, CDR1 is SGHTA and CDR2 is FQGNSA. For the CDR3, the DNA is TGTGCCAGCAGCTTTAGAGGGACCCAGTACTTC. Encoded protein: CASSFRGTQYF.

This clone has more than one count but fewer than ten. The rearrangement links TRBV10-3 to TRBJ1-1; 7 bases line up with TRBD1. The CDR3 covers 13 residues. Germline V CDR1 and CDR2: ENHRY, SYGVKD. Unmatched junction bases numbered 3, after V lost 6 bases and J lost 2 bases. Here the CDR3 DNA reads TGTGCCATCAGGGGGACAGAAAACACTGAAGCTTTCTTT. Protein: CAIRGTENTEAFF.

This chain connects TRBV7-3 to TRBJ1-6; D unresolved. Deletions cut 5 bases from V and 15 bases from J, with 14 bases between. The length of the CDR3 is 12 residues. Germline V lookup: CDR1 SGHTA, CDR2 FQGTGA. The CDR3 region is CASSQSGGDLHF. DNA for the CDR3: TGTGCCAGCAGCCAATCAGGTGGTGACCTCCACTTT.

The table lists this clone with a few counts. This chain connects TRBV11-3 to TRBJ2-1, with 12 bases matching TRBD1. Germline trimming cut 5 bases from V and 6 bases from J; bases unmatched to any gene: 5. The CDR3 spans 15 residues. Germline V gives CDR1 SGHNT, CDR2 YENEEA. CDR3 sequence: CASSTGTGGRNEQFF. CDR3 nucleotide sequence: TGTGCCAGCAGCACCGGGACAGGGGGCCGCAATGAGCAGTTCTTC.

There are a few counts of this clone. V usage is TRBV2 and J usage is TRBJ2-1, with D possibly matching TRBD1 (6 bases). Germline V gene data show CDR1 as SNHLY and CDR2 as FYNNEI. CDR3 length: 15 residues. The V end lost 4 bases, the J end lost 2 bases, and 12 bases lay between the germline ends. Here the CDR3 reads CASSAPGHPYNEQFF. CDR3 DNA: TGTGCCAGCAGTGCCCCGGGACACCCCTACAATGAGCAGTTCTTC.

This rearrangement joins TRBV27 to TRBJ1-1; D not resolved. The CDR3 consists of 16 residues. Germline V CDR1 and CDR2: MNHEY, SMNVEV (reference sequence). V was pared by 2 bases and J by 1 base, with 14 bases between. The CDR3, as DNA: TGTGCCAGCAGTTTAGCGCCCTGGTCGGGGAACACTGAAGCTTTCTTT. Translating it yields CASSLAPWSGNTEAFF.

This clone was observed at least ten times. The gene calls are TRBV7-9 and TRBJ2-5; TRBD1 matches at 8 bases. The V segment lost 6 bases and the J segment 5 bases; nucleotides outside the gene matches: 8. This CDR3 has 14 residues. CDR1 is SEHNR and CDR2 is FQNEAQ in the germline V gene (reference sequence). In nucleotides, the CDR3 is TGTGCCAGCAGTCAACAGGACAGGGTCGAGACCCAGTACTTC. It translates to CASSQQDRVETQYF.

The genes are TRBV5-1 and TRBJ2-4, with 10 bases identical to TRBD1. Germline V lookup: CDR1 SGHRS, CDR2 YFSETQ. The CDR3 has 16 amino acids. V gave up 3 bases and J gave up 0 bases; unmatched junction bases: 3. This CDR3 is CASSSGQGIAKNIQYF. The CDR3 nucleotides are TGCGCCAGCAGCTCGGGACAGGGGATAGCCAAAAACATTCAGTACTTC.

The rearrangement uses TRBV19 and TRBJ2-3; perhaps TRBD2 as D (5 bases). In germline, CDR1 is LNHDA, CDR2 SQIVND (reference sequence). The germline V and J ends were trimmed by 7 bases and 0 bases, with 20 bases remaining between them. The CDR3 extends over 17 amino acids. Written as DNA, the CDR3 is TGTGCCAGTAAAAACCCAGAGGGATTGACTAGCACAGATACGCAGTATTTT. This gives the protein CASKNPEGLTSTDTQYF.

This chain uses TRBV5-1 with TRBJ2-4, with no clear D. The CDR3 contains 14 residues. Per germline, CDR1 SGHRS and CDR2 YFSETQ. Trimming cost V 4 bases and J 6 bases, with 14 bases left between them. This CDR3 is CASSPGETGNIQYF. CDR3 bases: TGCGCCAGCAGCCCCGGAGAGACTGGAAACATTCAGTACTTC. The full variable domain, with the rest looked up from reference TRBV5-1 and TRBJ2-4, is KAGVTQTPRYLIKTRGQQVTLSCSPISGHRSVSWYQQTPGQGLQFLFEYFSETQRNKGNFPGRFSGRQFSNSRSEMNVSTLELGDSALYLCASSPGETGNIQYFGAGTRLSVL.